This T cell receptor beta chain was recovered during a study of cytomegalovirus exposure and HLA in healthy donors. CDR3 length: 15 residues. Germline values: CDR1 GTSNPN, CDR2 SVGIG (reference sequence). Losses at the gene ends were 1 base for V and 8 bases for J; bases not matched to a gene: 9. The PCR contained 60 Vbeta and 13 Jbeta primers. The protocol was immunoSEQ multiplex PCR, while the TCRdb copy is restricted to in-frame clones and leaves out a portion. The repertoire has 120,000 or so clones, over 65% of them found once; the top ten carry around a tenth. Concerning this clone: The antigen is undetermined.

Broader study findings: Indistinguishable V segments, including TRBV6-2 and TRBV6-3, were excluded. Follow-up analysis found HLA locus-dependent TCR association rates, highest for DRB1 and lowest for HLA-C.

The sequenced material came from PBMCs. The V call is TRBV30, the J call TRBJ1-2; 11 nucleotides agree with TRBD1. The TCR originated in a woman aged 45 to 65 in good health and CMV-seropositive. This CDR3 reads CAWSGVGQGAGGYTF. The CDR3 DNA reads as TGTGCCTGGAGTGGAGTCGGACAGGGGGCGGGAGGCTACACCTTC.